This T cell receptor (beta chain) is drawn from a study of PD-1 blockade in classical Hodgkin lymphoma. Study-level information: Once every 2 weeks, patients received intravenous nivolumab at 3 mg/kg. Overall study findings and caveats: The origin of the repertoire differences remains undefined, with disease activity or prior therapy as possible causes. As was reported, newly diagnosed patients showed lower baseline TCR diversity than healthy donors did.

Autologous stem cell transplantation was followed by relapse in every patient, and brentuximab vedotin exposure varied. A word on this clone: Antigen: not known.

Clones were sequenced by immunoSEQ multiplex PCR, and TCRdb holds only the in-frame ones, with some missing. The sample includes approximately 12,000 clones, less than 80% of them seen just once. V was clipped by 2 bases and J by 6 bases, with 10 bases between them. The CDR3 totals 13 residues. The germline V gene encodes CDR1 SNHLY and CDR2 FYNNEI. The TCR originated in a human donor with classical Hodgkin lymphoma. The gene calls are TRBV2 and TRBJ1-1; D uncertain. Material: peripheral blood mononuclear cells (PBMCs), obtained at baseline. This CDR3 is CASSEPLRAEAFF. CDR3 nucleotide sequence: TGTGCCAGCAGTGAACCCTTACGGGCTGAAGCTTTCTTT.